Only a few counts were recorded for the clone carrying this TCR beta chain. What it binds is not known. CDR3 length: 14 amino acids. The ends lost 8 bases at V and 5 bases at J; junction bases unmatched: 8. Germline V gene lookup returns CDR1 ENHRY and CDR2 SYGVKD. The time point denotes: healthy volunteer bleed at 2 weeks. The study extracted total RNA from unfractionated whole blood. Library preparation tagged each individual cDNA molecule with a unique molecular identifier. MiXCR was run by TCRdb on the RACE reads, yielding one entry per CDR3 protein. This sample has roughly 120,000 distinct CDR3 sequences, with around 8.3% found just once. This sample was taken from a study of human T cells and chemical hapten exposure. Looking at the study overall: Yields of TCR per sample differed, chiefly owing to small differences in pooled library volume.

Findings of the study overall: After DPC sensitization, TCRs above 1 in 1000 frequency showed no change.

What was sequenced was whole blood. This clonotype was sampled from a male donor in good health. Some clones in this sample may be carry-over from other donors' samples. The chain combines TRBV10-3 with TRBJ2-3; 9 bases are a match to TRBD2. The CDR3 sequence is CAIRAGGRVDTQYF. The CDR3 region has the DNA TGTGCCATCCGGGCAGGCGGGAGGGTAGATACGCAGTATTTT.